This T cell receptor beta chain is drawn from a study of blood T cell repertoires in COVID-19. About the study: Specimens from acute and convalescent COVID-19 originated in the United States, Italy and Spain. The analysed material was cDNA or gDNA that came from T cells, B-cell-depleted T cells, or PBMCs.

Methods used by the authors: By means of reference gene primer amplification, nucleated cell counts were estimated. Method: immunoSEQ multiplex PCR; TCRdb's copy keeps in-frame clones and lacks some. V and J calls and clone size are given by that table; D and trimming were obtained from the DNA. Of about 55,000 clones listed, about four fifths were seen once; the top ten hold around 1.9%. The CDR3 runs to 16 residues. The germline CDR1 and CDR2 sequences are MNHEY and SMNVEV (reference sequence). Trimming stripped 3 bases from V and 0 bases from J, with 12 bases between. The sequenced material came from peripheral blood. The gene calls are TRBV27 and TRBJ1-5; a possible D gene is TRBD1 (5 bases). The source of this sequence is an older woman with acute or convalescent COVID-19. In DNA, the CDR3 is TGTGCCAGCAGTTTGGGGGGTTACTATAGCAATCAGCCCCAGCATTTT. It encodes CASSLGGYYSNQPQHF.